Listed here are 23 T cell receptor beta chains from one sample, sequenced in a study of T cells in Graves' hyperthyroidism and ophthalmopathy (dated by TCRdb to between 2018 and 2020). Libraries were constructed by multiplex PCR. The sequencing machine was an Illumina HiSeq 2000. TCR beta CDR3 regions were amplified from RNA transcripts. A first-round RT-PCR of the TCR CDR3 used the HTBI primer set with the Qiagen OneStep RT-PCR kit. TCRdb trimmed the raw reads at Q25, called clones with MiXCR and kept productive beta chains. CDR3 protein sequences are deduplicated, and each keeps its most common genes and DNA. The sample records some 370,000 distinct CDR3 sequences, 11% to 15% of which are singletons. The top ten hold approximately 27% of the sample. Sequencing used blood. Receptors originate from a man in his fifties or sixties with Graves' ophthalmopathy.

The table lists this clonotype with many counts. The V call is TRBV7-2, the J call TRBJ2-2; TRBD1 is a possible D gene (6 bases). This CDR3 is built from 15 residues. Germline CDR1 is SGHTA and CDR2 is FQGNSA. Trimming shortened V by 2 bases and J by 3 bases, and 10 bases separated the two germline ends. CDR3 nucleotides: TGTGCCAGCAGCTTAACTCACAGGGACACCGGGGAGCTGTTTTTT. This codes for CASSLTHRDTGELFF.

This clonotype appeared a few times. V is TRBV9 and J is TRBJ1-4; no firm D call. Trimming cost V 0 bases and J 8 bases, with 11 bases left between them. Germline CDR1 reads SGDLS; CDR2 reads YYNGEE. The CDR3 is 14 residues long. The CDR3 sequence is CASSVGPQGEKLFF. CDR3 DNA: TGTGCCAGCAGCGTAGGACCCCAAGGGGAAAAACTGTTTTTT.

This clonotype was observed many times. The chain employs TRBV9 and TRBJ2-1; possible D gene TRBD2, 5 bases. Germline CDR1 and CDR2: SGDLS and YYNGEE. V lost 3 bases, J lost 0 bases, and 16 bases lay in between. CDR3 length equals 17 residues. In DNA form, the CDR3 reads TGTGCCAGCAGCGCGTATGTGGACTTTAGCTCCTACAATGAGCAGTTCTTC. Translation: CASSAYVDFSSYNEQFF.

This clonotype was detected ten times or more. The V and J genes are TRBV11-2 and TRBJ2-7, with D tentatively TRBD1 (6 bases). V dropped 3 bases and J dropped 3 bases, with 12 bases sitting between them. Looked up from germline, CDR1 is SGHAT and CDR2 is FQNNGV. This CDR3 region has 14 residues. CDR3 nucleotide sequence: TGTGCCAGCAGCTTGAACAGGGTAGGCTACGAGCAGTACTTC. It is translated as CASSLNRVGYEQYF.

This clonotype occurred many times. CDR3 residues: CASRKGGSSYNEQFF. In DNA form, the CDR3 reads TGTGCCAGCAGGAAAGGGGGGAGTTCCTACAATGAGCAGTTCTTC. This chain connects TRBV2 to TRBJ2-1; D may correspond to TRBD1 or TRBD2 (6 bases each). Per the germline V gene, CDR1 is SNHLY and CDR2 is FYNNEI. Between the trimmed V and J ends, which lost 6 bases and 1 base, there was a span of 13 bases. The CDR3 contains 15 residues.

This clonotype was detected many times. This sequence joins TRBV10-1 and TRBJ2-2; weak D call: TRBD2 (5 bases). Germline values: CDR1 WNHNN, CDR2 SYGVQD (reference sequence). Trimming took off 3 bases at V and 4 bases at J, with 6 bases between the two ends. This CDR3 region has 13 residues. CDR3 bases: TGCGCCAGCAGTGAACGGGGCACCGGGGAGCTGTTTTTT. Translation: CASSERGTGELFF.

This clonotype occurred many times. This CDR3 is CASSPASGRETQYF. CDR3 in DNA: TGTGCCAGCAGCCCCGCCAGCGGTCGGGAGACCCAGTACTTC. The chain recombines TRBV7-6 with TRBJ2-5, with D possibly TRBD2 on 5 matching bases. CDR1 and CDR2 from the germline V gene are SGHVS and FNYEAQ. V was shortened by 5 bases and J by 5 bases, with 15 bases between the two germline ends. This CDR3 spans 14 amino acids.

The V call is TRBV5-6, the J call TRBJ1-2; tentative D call: TRBD1 (5 bases). Germline lookup yields CDR1 SGHDT and CDR2 YYEEEE. V gave up 4 bases and J gave up 8 bases, with 18 bases separating them. The CDR3 has 14 amino acids. The CDR3 nucleotides read TGTGCCAGCAGCCCCCCGGGACCGGGCGGCGGCTACACCTTC. As protein: CASSPPGPGGGYTF.

J is TRBJ2-2 and V is TRBV29-1; TRBD1 agrees at 8 bases. The germline CDR1 and CDR2 sequences are SQVTM and ANQGSEA. The CDR3 sequence is 13 residues long. J gave up 3 bases and V 3 bases, and 0 bases lay outside the gene matches. The CDR3 DNA is TGCAGCGTTGACAGGGGGCACACCGGGGAGCTGTTTTTT. This translates into CSVDRGHTGELFF.

The chain couples TRBV27 to TRBJ2-7; possible D gene TRBD2, 6 bases. Germline loops: CDR1 MNHEY, CDR2 SMNVEV (reference sequence). V lost 3 bases, J lost 0 bases, and 12 bases lay in between. The CDR3 extends over 15 amino acids. The CDR3 sequence is CASSLGGPSSYEQYF. CDR3 nucleotides: TGTGCCAGCAGTTTGGGGGGTCCGAGCTCCTACGAGCAGTACTTC.

This clonotype was seen only a few times. The chain recombines TRBV6-5 with TRBJ2-2, with D perhaps matching TRBD2 (6 bases). The CDR3 loop spans 19 amino acids. Trimming pared 2 bases from V and 1 base from J, leaving 20 bases between. Germline V gene lookup returns CDR1 MNHEY and CDR2 SVGAGI. CDR3 sequence: CASSYTGEDFWWNTGELFF. The DNA of the CDR3 is TGTGCCAGCAGTTACACGGGGGAGGATTTTTGGTGGAACACCGGGGAGCTGTTTTTT.

The chain's CDR3 is CASSQDPAGSYNEQFF. The CDR3 DNA follows: TGTGCCAGCAGCCAAGATCCAGCGGGCTCCTACAATGAGCAGTTCTTC. This rearrangement joins TRBV14 to TRBJ2-1; D is possibly TRBD2 (6 bases). V was clipped by 0 bases and J by 0 bases, with 9 bases between them. The length of the CDR3 is 16 residues. Germline V gene lookup returns CDR1 SGHDN and CDR2 FVKESK.

This clonotype was seen only a few times. The genes are TRBV20-1 and TRBJ2-7; perhaps D is TRBD1 or TRBD2 (5 bases each). The CDR3 contains 15 residues. V shed 0 bases and J shed 7 bases, with 19 bases lying between them. Germline V CDR1 and CDR2: DFQATT, SNEGSKA (reference sequence). The CDR3 is CSARERDPRAIEQYF. DNA for the CDR3: TGCAGTGCTAGAGAAAGGGACCCGCGGGCGATTGAGCAGTACTTC.

As regards this clonotype: A single base separates this from a much larger clone, so it may be a read error. The J gene is TRBJ2-5, the V gene TRBV28; the match to TRBD2 covers 7 bases. V gave up 2 bases and J gave up 6 bases; unmatched junction bases: 3. CDR1 and CDR2 from the germline V gene are MDHEN and SYDVKM. The CDR3 has 13 amino acids. In DNA, the CDR3 is TGTGCCAGCAGTTTAAGCGGGAATAAGACCCAGTACTTC. It translates to CASSLSGNKTQYF.

In this sample, this clonotype turned up many times. The J gene is TRBJ2-6, the V gene TRBV30; D call uncertain. This CDR3 spans 14 amino acids. CDR1 and CDR2 (germline): GTSNPN, SVGIG (reference sequence). Trimming took off 0 bases at V and 4 bases at J, with 7 bases between the two ends. The CDR3 coding sequence is TGTGCCTGGAGTGTACATTCCGGGGCCAACGTCCTGACTTTC. It codes for CAWSVHSGANVLTF.

V usage is TRBV29-1 and J usage is TRBJ2-1; no firm D call. CDR3 length: 14 residues. Trimming removed 0 bases from V and 3 bases from J, with 9 bases in between. Looked up from germline, CDR1 is SQVTM and CDR2 is ANQGSEA. For the CDR3, the DNA is TGCAGCGTTGAAGATCCCACACTCTACAATGAGCAGTTCTTC. Its translation is CSVEDPTLYNEQFF.

J is TRBJ2-1 and V is TRBV20-1, with D possibly TRBD2 on 5 matching bases. The V end was cut by 0 bases, the J end by 3 bases, with 24 bases between. Germline lookup yields CDR1 DFQATT and CDR2 SNEGSKA (reference sequence). The CDR3 spans 19 residues. The CDR3 DNA sequence: TGCAGTGCTAGAGATGAAAGTTTGGAGGCTTTGGCAGGCTACAATGAGCAGTTCTTC. This sequence encodes CSARDESLEALAGYNEQFF.

This clonotype came up many times. The CDR3: CASSGDDEGELFF. The CDR3 DNA sequence: TGCGCCAGCAGCGGGGACGACGAAGGGGAGCTGTTTTTT. The J gene is TRBJ2-2, the V gene TRBV5-1, with D possibly being TRBD1 or TRBD2 (5 bases each). This CDR3 has 13 residues. Germline V gene data show CDR1 as SGHRS and CDR2 as YFSETQ. V lost 4 bases and J 8 bases, leaving 12 bases between the germline ends. The variable domain in full, completed from reference TRBV5-1 and TRBJ2-2, reads KAGVTQTPRYLIKTRGQQVTLSCSPISGHRSVSWYQQTPGQGLQFLFEYFSETQRNKGNFPGRFSGRQFSNSRSEMNVSTLELGDSALYLCASSGDDEGELFFGEGSRLTVL.

This clonotype was picked up a small number of times. The rearrangement uses TRBV12-3 or TRBV12-4 and TRBJ2-3; D is ambiguous. V lost 8 bases and J 2 bases, leaving 5 bases between the germline ends. This CDR3 region has 11 residues. CDR3 in DNA: TGTGCCAGCCCCGACACAGATACGCAGTATTTT. Translating it yields CASPDTDTQYF.

At least ten counts were recorded for this clonotype. The rearrangement links TRBV12-3 or TRBV12-4 to TRBJ2-7, with D possibly being TRBD1 or TRBD2 (6 bases each). The CDR3 has 20 residues. Trimming shortened V by 1 base and J by 3 bases, and 28 bases separated the two germline ends. As DNA, the CDR3 is TGTGCCAGCAGTTTAGGGATCCGGGGGCTAGCGAGATCAATACTCTACGAGCAGTACTTC. Its translation: CASSLGIRGLARSILYEQYF.

This clonotype showed up just a few times. The chain joins TRBV7-8 to TRBJ2-3; D may be TRBD2 (6 bases). CDR1 and CDR2 (germline): SGHVS, FQNEAQ. This CDR3 has 14 amino acids. V shed 5 bases and J shed 3 bases, with 12 bases lying between them. The chain's CDR3 is CASSARGRTDTQYF. DNA for the CDR3: TGTGCCAGCAGCGCCCGGGGGAGAACAGATACGCAGTATTTT.

In this sample, this clonotype turned up many times. This chain links TRBV5-6 with TRBJ1-3; D is perhaps TRBD1 (6 bases). The CDR3 is made up of 15 amino acids. CDR1 and CDR2 from the germline V gene are SGHDT and YYEEEE. With 0 bases removed from V and 7 bases from J, the gap between germline ends came to 14 bases. The CDR3 bases are TGTGCCAGCAGCTTGGGCGGGACACGGTCTAACACCATATATTTT. Translating gives CASSLGGTRSNTIYF.

V gene TRBV4-1 combines with J gene TRBJ2-2, with D unclear. V gave up 0 bases and J gave up 11 bases, with 10 bases separating them. The germline gives CDR1 MGHRA, CDR2 YSYEKL. This CDR3 is 13 amino acids long. In DNA, the CDR3 is TGCGCCAGCAGCCAAGATATATCGGGCGAGCTGTTTTTT. It translates to CASSQDISGELFF.